This T cell receptor (beta chain) came from a study of Ad26.COV2.S vaccination and SARS-CoV-2 variants. The CDR3 is 15 amino acids. In germline, CDR1 is SEHNR, CDR2 FQNEAQ (reference sequence). Trimming pared 5 bases from V and 0 bases from J, leaving 12 bases between. Treatment specified: some 19 received Ad26.COV2.S at low or high dose, single or two shots; about 5 received placebo; per-sample allocation not given. Each sample was drawn 63 days after the first injection (of vaccine or placebo). This clone appeared a single time. TCRdb keeps only in-frame clones here, not all; method: immunoSEQ multiplex PCR. Of 250,000 to 300,000 clones listed, around 87% are singletons.

The receptor comes from a person between 18 and 59 years old who received the Ad26.COV2.S COVID-19 vaccine or a placebo. The starting material was peripheral blood, obtained in a trial of Ad26.COV2.S vaccine versus placebo. V gene TRBV7-9 combines with J gene TRBJ2-3; tentatively, D is TRBD1 (7 bases). The CDR3 protein is CASSPGGGSTDTQYF. The CDR3 DNA is TGTGCCAGCAGCCCAGGGGGAGGTAGCACAGATACGCAGTATTTT.